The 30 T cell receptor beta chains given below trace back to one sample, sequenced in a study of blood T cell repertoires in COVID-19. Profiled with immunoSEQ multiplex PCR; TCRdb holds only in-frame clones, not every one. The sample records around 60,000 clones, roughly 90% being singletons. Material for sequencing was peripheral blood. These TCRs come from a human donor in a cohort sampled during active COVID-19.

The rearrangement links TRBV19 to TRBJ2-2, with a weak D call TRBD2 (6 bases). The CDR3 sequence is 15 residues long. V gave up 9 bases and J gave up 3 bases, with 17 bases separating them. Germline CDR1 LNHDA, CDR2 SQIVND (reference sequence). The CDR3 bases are TGTGCCAGCCGAGTCGGGAGTAGAGACACCGGGGAGCTGTTTTTT. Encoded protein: CASRVGSRDTGELFF.

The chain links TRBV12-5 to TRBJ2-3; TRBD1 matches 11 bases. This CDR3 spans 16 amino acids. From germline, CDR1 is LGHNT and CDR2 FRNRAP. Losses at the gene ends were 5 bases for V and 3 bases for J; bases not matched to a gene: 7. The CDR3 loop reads CASGPSDRGLTDTQYF. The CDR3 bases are TGTGCTAGTGGTCCATCGGACAGGGGGCTTACAGATACGCAGTATTTT.

CDR3 DNA sequence: TGTGCCAGTAGTATAGGGTTAGGGGAGGCCTACGAGCAGTACTTC. Translated: CASSIGLGEAYEQYF. The chain recombines TRBV19 with TRBJ2-7; a weak D match, TRBD2 (6 bases). The CDR3 loop spans 15 amino acids. Germline CDR1 LNHDA, CDR2 SQIVND (reference sequence). The V end was cut by 1 base, the J end by 2 bases, with 12 bases between.

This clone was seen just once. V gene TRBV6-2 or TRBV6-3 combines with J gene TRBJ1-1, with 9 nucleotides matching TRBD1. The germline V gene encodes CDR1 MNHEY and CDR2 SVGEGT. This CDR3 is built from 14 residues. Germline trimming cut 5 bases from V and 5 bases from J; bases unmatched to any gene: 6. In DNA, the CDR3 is TGTGCCAGCAGTGACAACAGGGGGCGTACTGAAGCTTTCTTT. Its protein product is CASSDNRGRTEAFF.

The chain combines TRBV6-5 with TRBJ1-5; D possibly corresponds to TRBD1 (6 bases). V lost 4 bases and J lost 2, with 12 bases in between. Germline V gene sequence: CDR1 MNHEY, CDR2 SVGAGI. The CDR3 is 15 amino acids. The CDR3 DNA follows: TGTGCCAGCAGTTCGCGCAGGGGTGGCAATCAGCCCCAGCATTTT. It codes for CASSSRRGGNQPQHF.

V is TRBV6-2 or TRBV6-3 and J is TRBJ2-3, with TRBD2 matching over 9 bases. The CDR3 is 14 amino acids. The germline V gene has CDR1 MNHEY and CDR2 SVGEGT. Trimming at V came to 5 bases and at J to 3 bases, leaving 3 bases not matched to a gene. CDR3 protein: CASSTSGRTDTQYF. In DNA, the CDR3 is TGTGCCAGCAGTACTAGCGGGCGGACAGATACGCAGTATTTT.

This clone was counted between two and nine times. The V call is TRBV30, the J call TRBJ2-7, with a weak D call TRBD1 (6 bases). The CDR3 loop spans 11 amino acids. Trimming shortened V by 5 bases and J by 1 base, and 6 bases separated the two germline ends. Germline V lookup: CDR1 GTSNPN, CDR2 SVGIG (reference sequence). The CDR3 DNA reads TGTGCCTGGGGACAGTCCTACGAGCAGTACTTC. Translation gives CAWGQSYEQYF.

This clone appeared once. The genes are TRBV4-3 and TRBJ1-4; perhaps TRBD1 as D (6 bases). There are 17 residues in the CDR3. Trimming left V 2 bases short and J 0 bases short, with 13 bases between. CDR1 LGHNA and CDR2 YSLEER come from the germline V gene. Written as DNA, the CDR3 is TGCGCCAGCAGCCAAAATAGACAGGCCGCAACTAATGAAAAACTGTTTTTT. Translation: CASSQNRQAATNEKLFF.

This chain's CDR3 is CASSFAGNTEAFF. The CDR3 DNA is TGTGCCAGCAGCTTCGCGGGGAACACTGAAGCTTTCTTT. V gene TRBV7-2 combines with J gene TRBJ1-1; D not certain. V lost 3 bases, J lost 1 base, and 6 bases lay in between. The CDR3 has 13 residues. Germline V gene sequence: CDR1 SGHTA, CDR2 FQGNSA.

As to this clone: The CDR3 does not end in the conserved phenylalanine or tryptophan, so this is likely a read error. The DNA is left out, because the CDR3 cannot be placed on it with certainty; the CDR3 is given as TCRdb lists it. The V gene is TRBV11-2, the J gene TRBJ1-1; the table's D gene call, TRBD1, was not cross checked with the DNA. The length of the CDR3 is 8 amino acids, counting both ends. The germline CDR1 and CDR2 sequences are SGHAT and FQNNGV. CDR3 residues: CASASGVL.

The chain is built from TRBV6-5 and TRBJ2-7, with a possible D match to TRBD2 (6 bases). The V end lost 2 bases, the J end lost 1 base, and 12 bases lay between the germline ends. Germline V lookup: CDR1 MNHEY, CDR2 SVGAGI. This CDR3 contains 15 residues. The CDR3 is CASSYGTSRSYEQYF. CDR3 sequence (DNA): TGTGCCAGCAGTTACGGAACTAGCCGATCCTACGAGCAGTACTTC.

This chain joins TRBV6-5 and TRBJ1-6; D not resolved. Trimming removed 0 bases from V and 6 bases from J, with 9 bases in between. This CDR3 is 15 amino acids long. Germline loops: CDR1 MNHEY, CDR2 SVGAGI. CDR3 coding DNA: TGTGCCAGCAGTTACTCGGAGCATTCTAATTCACCCCTCCACTTT. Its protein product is CASSYSEHSNSPLHF.

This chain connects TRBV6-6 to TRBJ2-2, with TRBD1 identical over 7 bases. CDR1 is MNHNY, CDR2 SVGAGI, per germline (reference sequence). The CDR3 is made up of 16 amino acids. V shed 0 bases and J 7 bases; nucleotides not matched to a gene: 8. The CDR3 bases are TGTGCCAGCAGTTACTCGACAACGGGACAGATCGGGGAGCTGTTTTTT. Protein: CASSYSTTGQIGELFF.

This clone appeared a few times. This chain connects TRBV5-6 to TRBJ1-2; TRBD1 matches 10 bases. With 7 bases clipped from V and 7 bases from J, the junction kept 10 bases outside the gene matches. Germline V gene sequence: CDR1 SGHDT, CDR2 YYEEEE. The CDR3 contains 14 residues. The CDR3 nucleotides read TGTGCCAGCGGCTCCGGGACAGGGGTCTCTGGCTACACCTTC. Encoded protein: CASGSGTGVSGYTF.

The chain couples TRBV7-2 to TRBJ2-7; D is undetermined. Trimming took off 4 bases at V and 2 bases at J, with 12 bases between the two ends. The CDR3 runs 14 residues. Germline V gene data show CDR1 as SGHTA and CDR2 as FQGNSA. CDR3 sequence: CASSSKPATYEQYF. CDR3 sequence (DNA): TGTGCCAGCAGCTCTAAACCTGCTACCTACGAGCAGTACTTC.

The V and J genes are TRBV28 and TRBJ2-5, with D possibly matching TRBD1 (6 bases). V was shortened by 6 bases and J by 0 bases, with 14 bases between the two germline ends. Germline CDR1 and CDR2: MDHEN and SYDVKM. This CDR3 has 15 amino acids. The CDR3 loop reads CASRGALGHQETQYF. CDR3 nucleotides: TGTGCCAGCAGGGGGGCCTTGGGGCACCAAGAGACCCAGTACTTC.

CDR3 in amino acids: CAIRQSTGDNSPLHF. The CDR3 DNA reads TGTGCCATCAGACAATCGACAGGGGACAATTCACCCCTCCACTTT. The V gene is TRBV10-3, the J gene TRBJ1-6, with TRBD1 matching 8 bases. Germline V lookup: CDR1 ENHRY, CDR2 SYGVKD. The CDR3 consists of 15 residues. J lost 7 bases, V lost 6 bases, and 8 bases had no gene match.

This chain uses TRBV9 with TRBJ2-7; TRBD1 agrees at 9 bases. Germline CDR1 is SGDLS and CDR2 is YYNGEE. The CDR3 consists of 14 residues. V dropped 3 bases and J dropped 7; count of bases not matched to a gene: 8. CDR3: CASSADRGATEQYF. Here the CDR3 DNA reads TGTGCCAGCAGCGCCGACAGGGGGGCGACTGAGCAGTACTTC.

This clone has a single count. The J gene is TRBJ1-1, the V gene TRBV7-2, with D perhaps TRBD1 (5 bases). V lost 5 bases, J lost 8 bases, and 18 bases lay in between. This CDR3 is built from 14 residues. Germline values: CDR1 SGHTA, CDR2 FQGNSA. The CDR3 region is CASSPQLQAGEAFF. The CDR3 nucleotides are TGTGCCAGCAGCCCACAATTACAGGCAGGGGAAGCTTTCTTT.

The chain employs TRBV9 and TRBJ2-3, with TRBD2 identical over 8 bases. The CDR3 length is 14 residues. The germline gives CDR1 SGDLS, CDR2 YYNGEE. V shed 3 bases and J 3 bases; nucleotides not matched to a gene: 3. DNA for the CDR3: TGTGCCAGCAGCGCGGGAGGGCCAACAGATACGCAGTATTTT. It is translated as CASSAGGPTDTQYF.

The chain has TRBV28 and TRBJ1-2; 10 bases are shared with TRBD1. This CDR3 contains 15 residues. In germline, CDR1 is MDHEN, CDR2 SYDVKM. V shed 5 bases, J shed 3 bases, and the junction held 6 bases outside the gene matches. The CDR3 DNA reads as TGTGCCAGCAGTCAGACAGGGGGCTCGGACTATGGCTACACCTTC. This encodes CASSQTGGSDYGYTF.

Here the CDR3 DNA reads TGTGCCTGGAGTGTAAACAACGGGATCACTGAAGCTTTCTTT. Translation gives CAWSVNNGITEAFF. The chain carries TRBV30 and TRBJ1-1; D not resolved. The CDR3 runs to 14 residues. Germline CDR1 reads GTSNPN; CDR2 reads SVGIG (reference sequence). V shed 0 bases and J shed 4 bases, with 12 bases lying between them.

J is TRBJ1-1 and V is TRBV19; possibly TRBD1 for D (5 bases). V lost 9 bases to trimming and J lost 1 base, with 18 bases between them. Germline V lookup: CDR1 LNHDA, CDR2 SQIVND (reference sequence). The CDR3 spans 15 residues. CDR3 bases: TGTGCCAGCCAAGCGGGCTTCGGACAGAACACTGAAGCTTTCTTT. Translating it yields CASQAGFGQNTEAFF.

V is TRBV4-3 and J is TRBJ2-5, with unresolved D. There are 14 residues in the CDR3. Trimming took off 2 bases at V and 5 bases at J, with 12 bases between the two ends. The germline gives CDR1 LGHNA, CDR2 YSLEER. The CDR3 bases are TGCGCCAGCAGCCAATCCCTCGGGTGGGAGACCCAGTACTTC. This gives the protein CASSQSLGWETQYF.

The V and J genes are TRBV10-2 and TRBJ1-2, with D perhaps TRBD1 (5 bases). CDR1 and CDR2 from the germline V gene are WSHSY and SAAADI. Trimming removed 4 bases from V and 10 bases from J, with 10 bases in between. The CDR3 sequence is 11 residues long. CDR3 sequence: CASSGAGLYTF. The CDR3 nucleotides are TGCGCCAGCAGTGGGGCAGGGCTCTACACCTTC.

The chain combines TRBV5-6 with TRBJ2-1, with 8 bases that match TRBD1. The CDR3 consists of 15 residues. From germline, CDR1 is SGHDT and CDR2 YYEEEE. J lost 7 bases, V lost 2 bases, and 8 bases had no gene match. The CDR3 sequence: CASSFGQGRVNEQFF. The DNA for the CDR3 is TGTGCCAGCAGCTTCGGACAGGGTAGAGTAAATGAGCAGTTCTTC.

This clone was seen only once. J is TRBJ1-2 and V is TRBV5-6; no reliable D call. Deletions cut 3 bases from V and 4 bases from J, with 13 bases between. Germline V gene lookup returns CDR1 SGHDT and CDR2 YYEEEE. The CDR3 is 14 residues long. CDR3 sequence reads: CASSSRGWLYGYTF. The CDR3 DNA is TGTGCCAGCAGCTCTCGCGGTTGGCTCTATGGCTACACCTTC.

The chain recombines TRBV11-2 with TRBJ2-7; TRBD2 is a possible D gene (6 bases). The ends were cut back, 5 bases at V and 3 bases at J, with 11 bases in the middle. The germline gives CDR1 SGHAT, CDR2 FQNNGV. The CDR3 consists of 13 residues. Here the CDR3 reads CASSLPTSYEQYF. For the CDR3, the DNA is TGTGCCAGCAGCCTGCCGACTAGCTACGAGCAGTACTTC.

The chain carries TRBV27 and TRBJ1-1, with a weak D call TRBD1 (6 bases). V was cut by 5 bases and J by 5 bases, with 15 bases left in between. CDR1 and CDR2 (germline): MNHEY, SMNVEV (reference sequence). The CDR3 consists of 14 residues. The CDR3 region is CASSETGRRTEAFF. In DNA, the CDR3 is TGTGCCAGCAGTGAGACAGGTAGGCGGACTGAAGCTTTCTTT.

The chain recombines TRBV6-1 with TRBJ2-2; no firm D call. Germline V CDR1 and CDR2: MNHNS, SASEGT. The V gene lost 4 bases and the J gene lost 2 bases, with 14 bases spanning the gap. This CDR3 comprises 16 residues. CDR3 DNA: TGTGCCAGCAGTGGGCAGGTTTCGGTTAACACCGGGGAGCTGTTTTTT. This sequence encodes CASSGQVSVNTGELFF.